This T cell receptor (beta chain) is from a study of cytomegalovirus exposure and HLA in healthy donors. The study, taken as a whole, reports: Reports state that TCR beta sequences accurately predicted most subjects' HLA-A and HLA-B alleles.

Trimming removed 2 bases from V and 4 bases from J, with 14 bases in between. The CDR3 is 16 amino acids. Germline CDR1 MGHRA, CDR2 YSYEKL. The PCR was carried out with 60 Vbeta primers and 13 Jbeta primers. Only in-frame clones appear in the TCRdb table, and some are missing; sequencing was by immunoSEQ multiplex PCR. Among tens of thousands of clones listed, roughly 64% were seen once. About this clone: Antigen: not known.

The TCR sequence derives from a middle-aged man in good health and CMV-seropositive. The gene calls are TRBV4-1 and TRBJ2-2; TRBD2 might be the D (5 bases). The specimen was PBMCs. CDR3 nucleotide sequence: TGCGCCAGCAGCCAATCTACTAGTTCCGCCACCGGGGAGCTGTTTTTT. It yields the protein CASSQSTSSATGELFF.